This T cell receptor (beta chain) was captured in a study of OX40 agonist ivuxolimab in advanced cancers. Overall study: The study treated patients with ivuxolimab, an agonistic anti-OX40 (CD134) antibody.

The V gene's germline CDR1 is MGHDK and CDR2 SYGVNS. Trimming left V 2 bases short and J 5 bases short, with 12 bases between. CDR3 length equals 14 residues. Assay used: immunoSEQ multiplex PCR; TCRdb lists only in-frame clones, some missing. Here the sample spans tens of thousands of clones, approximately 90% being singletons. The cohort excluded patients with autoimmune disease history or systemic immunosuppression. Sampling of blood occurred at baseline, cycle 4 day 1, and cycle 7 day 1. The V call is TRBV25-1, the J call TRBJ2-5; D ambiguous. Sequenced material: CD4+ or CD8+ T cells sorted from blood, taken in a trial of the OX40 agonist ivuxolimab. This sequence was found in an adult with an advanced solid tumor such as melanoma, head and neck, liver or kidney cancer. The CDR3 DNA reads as TGTGCCAGCAGTGAAAACGTGATTCGGGAGACCCAGTACTTC. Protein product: CASSENVIRETQYF.